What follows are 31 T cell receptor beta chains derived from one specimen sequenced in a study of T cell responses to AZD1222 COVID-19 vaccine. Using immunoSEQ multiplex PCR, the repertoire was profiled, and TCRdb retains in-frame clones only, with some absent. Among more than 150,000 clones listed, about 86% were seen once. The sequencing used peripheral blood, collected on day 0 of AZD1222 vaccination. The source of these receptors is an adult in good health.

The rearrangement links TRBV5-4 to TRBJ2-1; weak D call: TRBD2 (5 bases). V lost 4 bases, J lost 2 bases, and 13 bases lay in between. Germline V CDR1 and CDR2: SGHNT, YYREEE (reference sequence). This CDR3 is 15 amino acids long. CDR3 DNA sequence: TGTGCCAGCAGCCCCAGTGAGGGCACCTACAATGAGCAGTTCTTC. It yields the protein CASSPSEGTYNEQFF.

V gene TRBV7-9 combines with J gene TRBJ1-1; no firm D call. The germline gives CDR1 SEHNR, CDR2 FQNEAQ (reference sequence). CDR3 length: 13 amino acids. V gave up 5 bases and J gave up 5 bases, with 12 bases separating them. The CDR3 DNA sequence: TGTGCCAGCAGCCCACCCGCAGATACTGAAGCTTTCTTT. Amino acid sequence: CASSPPADTEAFF.

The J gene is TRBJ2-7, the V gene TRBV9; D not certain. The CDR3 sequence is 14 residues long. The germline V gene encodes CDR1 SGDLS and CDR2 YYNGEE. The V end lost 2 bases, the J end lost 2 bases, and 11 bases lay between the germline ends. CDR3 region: CASSVSQVTYEQYF. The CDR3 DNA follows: TGTGCCAGCAGCGTTAGTCAGGTCACCTACGAGCAGTACTTC.

This chain's CDR3 is CASSFVAGDSYEQYF. CDR3 coding DNA: TGTGCCAGCAGCTTTGTAGCGGGGGACTCCTACGAGCAGTACTTC. J is TRBJ2-7 and V is TRBV7-3; 9 bases fit TRBD2. Germline V gene data show CDR1 as SGHTA and CDR2 as FQGTGA. Trimming at V came to 3 bases and at J to 0 bases, leaving 3 bases not matched to a gene. The CDR3 sequence is 15 residues long.

The CDR3 loop is CASSVASHSSGKYNEQFF. The CDR3, as DNA: TGTGCCAGCAGTGTCGCCTCCCACTCTAGCGGGAAGTACAATGAGCAGTTCTTC. This rearrangement joins TRBV27 to TRBJ2-1; TRBD2 aligns across 9 bases. CDR3 size: 18 residues. J lost 4 bases, V lost 5 bases, and 15 bases had no gene match. Germline V lookup: CDR1 MNHEY, CDR2 SMNVEV (reference sequence).

The CDR3 sequence: CASSLDRRSGNTIYF. CDR3 coding DNA: TGTGCCAGCAGCTTGGACAGGCGCTCTGGAAACACCATATATTTT. This chain links TRBV7-2 with TRBJ1-3; 7 nucleotides align to TRBD1. Germline V gene lookup returns CDR1 SGHTA and CDR2 FQGNSA. The CDR3 is 15 amino acids. After removal of 3 bases from V and 0 bases from J, the junction contained 2 bases not matched to a gene.

The CDR3 region is CASSLQSGRHNEQFF. The CDR3 nucleotides are TGTGCCAGCAGCCTCCAGAGCGGCCGCCACAATGAGCAGTTCTTC. This rearrangement joins TRBV14 to TRBJ2-1; a weak D match, TRBD2 (5 bases). V was cut by 4 bases and J by 5 bases, with 15 bases left in between. The CDR3 extends over 15 amino acids. From germline, CDR1 is SGHDN and CDR2 FVKESK. Complete variable domain (other parts from reference TRBV14 and TRBJ2-1): EAGVTQFPSHSVIEKGQTVTLRCDPISGHDNLYWYRRVMGKEIKFLLHFVKESKQDESGMPNNRFLAERTGGTYSTLKVQPAELEDSGVYFCASSLQSGRHNEQFFGPGTRLTVL.

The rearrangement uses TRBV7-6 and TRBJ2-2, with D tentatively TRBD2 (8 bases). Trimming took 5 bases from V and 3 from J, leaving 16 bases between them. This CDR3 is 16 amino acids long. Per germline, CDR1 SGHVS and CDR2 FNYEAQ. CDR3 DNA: TGTGCCAGCAGCCCCTCGGGAGGGGGCTACACCGGGGAGCTGTTTTTT. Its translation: CASSPSGGGYTGELFF.

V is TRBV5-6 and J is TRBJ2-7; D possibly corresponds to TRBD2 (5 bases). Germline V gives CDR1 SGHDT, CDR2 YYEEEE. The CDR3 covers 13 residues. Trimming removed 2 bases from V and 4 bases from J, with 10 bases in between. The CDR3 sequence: CASSLGSAYEQYF. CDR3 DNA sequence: TGTGCCAGCAGCTTAGGGAGTGCGTACGAGCAGTACTTC.

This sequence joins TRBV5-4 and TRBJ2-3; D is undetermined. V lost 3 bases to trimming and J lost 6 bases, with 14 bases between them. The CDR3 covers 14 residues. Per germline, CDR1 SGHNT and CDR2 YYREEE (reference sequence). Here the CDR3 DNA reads TGTGCCAGCAGCTCACCCGACTGGACGGATACGCAGTATTTT. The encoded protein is CASSSPDWTDTQYF.

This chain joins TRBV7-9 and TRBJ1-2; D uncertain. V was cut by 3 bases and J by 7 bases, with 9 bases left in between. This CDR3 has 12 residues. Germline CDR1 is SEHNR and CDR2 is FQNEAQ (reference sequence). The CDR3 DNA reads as TGTGCCAGCAGCTTGAGCGGTGGTGGCTACACCTTC. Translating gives CASSLSGGGYTF.

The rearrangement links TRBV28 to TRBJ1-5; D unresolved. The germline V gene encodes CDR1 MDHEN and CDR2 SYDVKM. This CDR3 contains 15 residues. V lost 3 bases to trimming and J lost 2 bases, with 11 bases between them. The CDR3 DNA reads TGTGCCAGCAGTTTCCGCGGCGATGGCAATCAGCCCCAGCATTTT. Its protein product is CASSFRGDGNQPQHF.

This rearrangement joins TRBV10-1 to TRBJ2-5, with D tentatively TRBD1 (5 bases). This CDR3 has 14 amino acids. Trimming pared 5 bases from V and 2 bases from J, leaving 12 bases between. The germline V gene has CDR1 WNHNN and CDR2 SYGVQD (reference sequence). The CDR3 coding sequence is TGCGCCAGCAGTTCCTTAAGGGGTCAAGAGACCCAGTACTTC. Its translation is CASSSLRGQETQYF.

The CDR3 region has the DNA TGTGCCAGCAGCCTAGGGACAGGGAGATACGAGCAGTACTTC. Its translation is CASSLGTGRYEQYF. The J gene is TRBJ2-7, the V gene TRBV5-5; TRBD1 aligns across 9 bases. Germline V lookup: CDR1 SGHKS, CDR2 YYEKEE (reference sequence). The CDR3 covers 14 residues. V dropped 4 bases and J dropped 4; count of bases not matched to a gene: 6. The whole variable domain, filled in from reference TRBV5-5 and TRBJ2-7, reads DAGVTQSPTHLIKTRGQQVTLRCSPISGHKSVSWYQQVLGQGPQFIFQYYEKEERGRGNFPDRFSARQFPNYSSELNVNALLLGDSALYLCASSLGTGRYEQYFGPGTRLTVT.

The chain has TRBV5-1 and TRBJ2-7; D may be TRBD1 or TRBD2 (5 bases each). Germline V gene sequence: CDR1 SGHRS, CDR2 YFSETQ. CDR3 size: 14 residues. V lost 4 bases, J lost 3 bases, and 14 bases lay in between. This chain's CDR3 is CASSLRDPHYEQYF. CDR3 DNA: TGCGCCAGCAGCCTCCGGGACCCACACTACGAGCAGTACTTC.

CDR3 protein: CASSEVALSNSGNTIYF. The CDR3, as DNA: TGTGCCAGCAGTGAAGTGGCTCTCAGCAACTCTGGAAACACCATATATTTT. The gene calls are TRBV6-1 and TRBJ1-3; unclear D gene. The CDR3 is 17 amino acids. The germline V gene encodes CDR1 MNHNS and CDR2 SASEGT. Trimming pared 1 base from V and 0 bases from J, leaving 13 bases between.

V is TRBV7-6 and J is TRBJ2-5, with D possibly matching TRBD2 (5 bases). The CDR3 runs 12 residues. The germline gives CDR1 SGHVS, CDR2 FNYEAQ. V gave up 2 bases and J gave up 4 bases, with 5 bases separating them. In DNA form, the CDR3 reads TGTGCCAGCAGCTTACGGGGAGAGACCCAGTACTTC. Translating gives CASSLRGETQYF. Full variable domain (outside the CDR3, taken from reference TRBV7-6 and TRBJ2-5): GAGVSQSPRYKVTKRGQDVALRCDPISGHVSLYWYRQALGQGPEFLTYFNYEAQQDKSGLPNDRFSAERPEGSISTLTIQRTEQRDSAMYRCASSLRGETQYFGPGTRLLVL.

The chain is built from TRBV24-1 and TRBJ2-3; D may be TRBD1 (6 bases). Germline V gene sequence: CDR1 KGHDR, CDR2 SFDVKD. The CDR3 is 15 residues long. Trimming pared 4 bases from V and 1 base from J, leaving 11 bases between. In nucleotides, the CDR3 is TGTGCCACCAGTGACACAGGGTTTGGCACAGATACGCAGTATTTT. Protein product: CATSDTGFGTDTQYF.

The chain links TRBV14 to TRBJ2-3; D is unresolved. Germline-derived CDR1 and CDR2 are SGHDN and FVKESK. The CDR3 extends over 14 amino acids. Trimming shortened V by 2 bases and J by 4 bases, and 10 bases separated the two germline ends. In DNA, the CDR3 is TGTGCCAGCAGCCAAAGCCGATCCGCAGATACGCAGTATTTT. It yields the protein CASSQSRSADTQYF.

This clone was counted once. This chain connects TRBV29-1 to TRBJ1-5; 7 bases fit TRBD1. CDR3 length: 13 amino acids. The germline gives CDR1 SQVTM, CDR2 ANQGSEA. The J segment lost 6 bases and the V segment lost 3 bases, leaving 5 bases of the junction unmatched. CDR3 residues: CSVETGNGQPQHF. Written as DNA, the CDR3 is TGCAGCGTTGAGACAGGGAACGGTCAGCCCCAGCATTTT.

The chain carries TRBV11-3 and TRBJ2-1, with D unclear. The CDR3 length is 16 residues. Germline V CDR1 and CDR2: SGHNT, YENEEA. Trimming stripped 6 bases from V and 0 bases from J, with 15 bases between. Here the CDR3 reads CASSLYGLSSYNEQFF. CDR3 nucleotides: TGTGCCAGCAGTTTGTACGGCCTGAGCTCCTACAATGAGCAGTTCTTC.

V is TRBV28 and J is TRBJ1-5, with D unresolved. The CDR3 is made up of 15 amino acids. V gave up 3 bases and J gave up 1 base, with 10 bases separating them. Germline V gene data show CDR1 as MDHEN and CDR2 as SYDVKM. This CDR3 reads CASSFPGVSNQPQHF. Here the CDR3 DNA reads TGTGCCAGCAGTTTTCCTGGGGTGAGCAATCAGCCCCAGCATTTT. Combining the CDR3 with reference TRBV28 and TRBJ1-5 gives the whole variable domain DVKVTQSSRYLVKRTGEKVFLECVQDMDHENMFWYRQDPGLGLRLIYFSYDVKMKEKGDIPEGYSVSREKKERFSLILESASTNQTSMYLCASSFPGVSNQPQHFGDGTRLSIL.

CDR3 coding DNA: TGTGCCAGCAGCCCAGGGTATGGCTACACCTTC. This codes for CASSPGYGYTF. The V call is TRBV3-1 (or the pseudogene TRBV3-2), the J call TRBJ1-2; possibly TRBD1 for D (5 bases). Germline V gives CDR1 LGHDT, CDR2 YNNKEL (reference sequence). Trimming cost V 4 bases and J 5 bases, with 5 bases left between them. The length of the CDR3 is 11 residues.

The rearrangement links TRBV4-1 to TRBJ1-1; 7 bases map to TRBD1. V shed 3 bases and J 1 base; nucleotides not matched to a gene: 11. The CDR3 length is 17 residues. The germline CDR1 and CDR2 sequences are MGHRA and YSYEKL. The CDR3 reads CASSHPPDRERNTEAFF. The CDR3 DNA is TGCGCCAGCAGCCATCCTCCAGACAGGGAGAGGAACACTGAAGCTTTCTTT.

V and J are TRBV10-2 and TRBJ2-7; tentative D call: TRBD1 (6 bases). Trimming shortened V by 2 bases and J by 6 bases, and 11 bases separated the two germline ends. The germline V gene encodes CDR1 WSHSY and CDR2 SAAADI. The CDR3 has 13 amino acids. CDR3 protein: CASSEVGAVEQYF. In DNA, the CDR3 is TGCGCCAGCAGTGAGGTGGGGGCGGTCGAGCAGTACTTC.

CDR3 residues: CASTRSPETDTQYF. In nucleotides, the CDR3 is TGTGCCAGCACCCGAAGCCCGGAGACAGATACGCAGTATTTT. The V and J genes are TRBV2 and TRBJ2-3; D ambiguous. The germline gives CDR1 SNHLY, CDR2 FYNNEI. The CDR3 is 14 amino acids. V was clipped by 7 bases and J by 3 bases, with 14 bases between them.

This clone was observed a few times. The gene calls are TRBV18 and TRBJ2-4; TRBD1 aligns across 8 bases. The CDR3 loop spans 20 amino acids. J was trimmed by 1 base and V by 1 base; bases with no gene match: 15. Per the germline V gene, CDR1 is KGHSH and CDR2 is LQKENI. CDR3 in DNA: TGTGCCAGCTCACCACGGACCGGACAGGGCACCTTAGGGGCCAAAAACATTCAGTACTTC. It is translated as CASSPRTGQGTLGAKNIQYF. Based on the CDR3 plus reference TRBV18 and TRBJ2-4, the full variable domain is NAGVMQNPRHLVRRRGQEARLRCSPMKGHSHVYWYRQLPEEGLKFMVYLQKENIIDESGMPKERFSAEFPKEGPSILRIQQVVRGDSAAYFCASSPRTGQGTLGAKNIQYFGAGTRLSVL.

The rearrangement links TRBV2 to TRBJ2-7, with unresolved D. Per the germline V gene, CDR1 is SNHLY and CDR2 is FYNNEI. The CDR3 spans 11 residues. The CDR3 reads CAGGRGYEQYF. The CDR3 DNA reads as TGTGCGGGCGGACGCGGCTACGAGCAGTACTTC.

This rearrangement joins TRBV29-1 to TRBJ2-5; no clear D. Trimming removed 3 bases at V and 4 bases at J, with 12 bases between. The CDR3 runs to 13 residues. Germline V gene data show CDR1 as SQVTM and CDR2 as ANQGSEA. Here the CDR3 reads CSVEETAGETQYF. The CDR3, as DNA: TGCAGCGTTGAGGAGACGGCCGGAGAGACCCAGTACTTC.

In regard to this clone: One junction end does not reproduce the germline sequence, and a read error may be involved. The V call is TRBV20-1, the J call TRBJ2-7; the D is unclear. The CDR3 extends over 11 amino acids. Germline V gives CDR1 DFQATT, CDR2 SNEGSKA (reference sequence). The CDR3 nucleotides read TGCAGTGCGGTCAACGTTGACGATCAGTACTTC. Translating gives CSAVNVDDQYF.

CDR3: CASSTTSGTDYGYTF. CDR3 coding DNA: TGTGCCAGTAGCACAACCTCGGGGACAGACTATGGCTACACCTTC. The V gene is TRBV19, the J gene TRBJ1-2; the match to TRBD1 covers 7 bases. CDR1 and CDR2 from the germline V gene are LNHDA and SQIVND (reference sequence). V dropped 6 bases and J dropped 3; count of bases not matched to a gene: 10. This CDR3 comprises 15 residues. The whole variable domain, remainder taken from reference TRBV19 and TRBJ1-2, is DGGITQSPKYLFRKEGQNVTLSCEQNLNHDAMYWYRQDPGQGLRLIYYSQIVNDFQKGDIAEGYSVSREKKESFPLTVTSAQKNPTAFYLCASSTTSGTDYGYTFGSGTRLTVV.